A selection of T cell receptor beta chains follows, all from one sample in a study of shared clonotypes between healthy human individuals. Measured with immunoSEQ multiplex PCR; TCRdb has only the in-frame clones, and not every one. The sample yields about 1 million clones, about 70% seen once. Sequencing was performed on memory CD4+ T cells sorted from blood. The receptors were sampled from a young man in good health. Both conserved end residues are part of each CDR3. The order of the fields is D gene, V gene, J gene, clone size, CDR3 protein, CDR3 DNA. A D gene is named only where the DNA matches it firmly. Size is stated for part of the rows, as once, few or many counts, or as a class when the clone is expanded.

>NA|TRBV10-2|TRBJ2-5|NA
CASTLEWAGGETQYF
TGCGCCAGCACCCTCGAGTGGGCCGGAGGAGAGACCCAGTACTTC
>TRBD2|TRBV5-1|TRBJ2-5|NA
CASTLNGGSPETQYF
TGCGCCAGCACCTTGAACGGGGGGAGCCCAGAGACCCAGTACTTC
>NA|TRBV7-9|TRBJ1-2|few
CASSLEGRASYTF
TGTGCCAGCAGCTTAGAAGGCAGGGCGAGCTACACCTTC
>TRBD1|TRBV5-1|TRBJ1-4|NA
CASSIGQVGEKLFF
TGCGCCAGCAGCATAGGACAGGTTGGGGAAAAACTGTTTTTT
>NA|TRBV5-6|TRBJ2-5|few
CASSLIAVQETQYF
TGTGCCAGCAGCTTGATAGCGGTTCAAGAGACCCAGTACTTC
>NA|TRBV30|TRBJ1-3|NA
CAWSVGSSGNTIYF
TGTGCCTGGAGTGTGGGGAGCTCTGGAAACACCATATATTTT
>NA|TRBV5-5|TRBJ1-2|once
CASSFMPRAAAYGYTF
TGTGCCAGCAGCTTCATGCCCCGAGCCGCCGCCTATGGCTACACCTTC
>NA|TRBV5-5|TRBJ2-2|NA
CASSLGLASNTGELFF
TGTGCCAGCAGCTTGGGATTAGCGTCGAACACCGGGGAGCTGTTTTTT
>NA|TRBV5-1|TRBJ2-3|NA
CASSLQYTDTQYF
TGCGCCAGCAGCTTGCAATACACAGATACGCAGTATTTT
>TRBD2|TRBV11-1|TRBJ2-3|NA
CASSQSSSGTRDTQYF
TGTGCCAGCAGCCAGAGTTCTAGCGGGACTAGAGATACGCAGTATTTT
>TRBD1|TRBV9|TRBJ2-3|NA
CASSVARGLTDTQYF
TGTGCCAGCAGCGTAGCGAGGGGGCTCACAGATACGCAGTATTTT
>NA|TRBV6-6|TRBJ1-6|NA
CASSHREGRSPLHF
TGTGCCAGCAGTCACAGGGAGGGGCGATCACCCCTCCACTTT
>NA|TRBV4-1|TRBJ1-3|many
CASSQTILRGPGNTIYF
TGCGCCAGCAGCCAGACGATCCTCAGGGGCCCTGGAAACACCATATATTTT
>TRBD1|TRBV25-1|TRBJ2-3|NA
CASSDSRKGAITDTQYF
TGTGCCAGCAGTGATTCCAGGAAGGGGGCCATCACAGATACGCAGTATTTT
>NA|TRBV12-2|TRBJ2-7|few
CASRSGPGQKTYEQYF
TGTGCAAGTCGCTCGGGGCCGGGACAGAAAACCTACGAGCAGTACTTC
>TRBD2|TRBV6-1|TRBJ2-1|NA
CASAVLAGVEQFF
TGTGCCAGCGCCGTACTAGCGGGAGTTGAGCAGTTCTTC
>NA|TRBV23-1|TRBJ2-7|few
CASRLLRDNPYEQYF
TGCGCCAGCAGGCTACTTAGGGACAATCCCTACGAGCAGTACTTC
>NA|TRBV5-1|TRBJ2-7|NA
CASSLDSTLGYEQYF
TGCGCCAGCAGCCTGGACAGTACCCTGGGGTACGAGCAGTACTTC
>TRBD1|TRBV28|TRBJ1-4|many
CASRLITGTGGEKLFF
TGTGCCAGCAGACTTATCACCGGGACAGGGGGTGAAAAACTGTTTTTT
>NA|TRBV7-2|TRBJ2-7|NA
CASSTSYEQYF
TGTGCCAGCAGCACGTCCTACGAGCAGTACTTC
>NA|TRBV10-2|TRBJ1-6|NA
CASSDLTVSPLHF
TGCGCCAGCAGTGATCTGACAGTTTCACCCCTCCACTTT
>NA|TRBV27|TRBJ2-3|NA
CASSSRPTDTQYF
TGTGCCAGCAGTAGCCGTCCCACAGATACGCAGTATTTT
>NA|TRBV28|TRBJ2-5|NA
CASSLGGLETQYF
TGTGCCAGCAGTTTGGGGGGACTGGAGACCCAGTACTTC
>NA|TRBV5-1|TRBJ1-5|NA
CASSLNGFNQPQHF
TGCGCCAGCAGCTTGAATGGGTTCAATCAGCCCCAGCATTTT
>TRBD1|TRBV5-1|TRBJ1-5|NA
CASSQTGTASNQPQHF
TGCGCCAGCAGCCAAACCGGGACAGCTAGCAATCAGCCCCAGCATTTT